This TCR beta chain emerged from a study of blood T cell repertoires in COVID-19. Study-level information: COVID-19 samples, acute and convalescent, were from the United States, Italy and Spain.

TCRdb keeps only in-frame clones here, not all; method: immunoSEQ multiplex PCR. The sample includes about 230,000 clones, 83% of them seen just once. This CDR3 has 16 amino acids. V lost 8 bases and J lost 6; bases outside the gene matches: 17. Germline assignment: CDR1 GTSNPN and CDR2 SVGIG (reference sequence). The specimen was peripheral blood. V is TRBV30 and J is TRBJ2-2; TRBD1 agrees at 8 bases. This clonotype was obtained from a young woman with COVID-19, enrolled during active disease. DNA of the CDR3: TGTGCCGGGGCCGGGCCAGGGGGCGCGATTTCCGGGGAGCTGTTTTTT. Amino acid sequence: CAGAGPGGAISGELFF.